One sample yielded the 13 T cell receptor beta chains listed below, sequenced in a study of CDR3 diversity in severe acne. One entry per CDR3 protein results from TCRdb running MiXCR on the PCR reads. The data hold over 100,000 distinct CDR3 sequences, with roughly 51% observed a single time. Sequenced: blood. The receptors come from a male donor with acne.

This clonotype showed up many times. This rearrangement joins TRBV12-3 or TRBV12-4 to TRBJ1-1, with unresolved D. The CDR3 is 13 residues long. V lost 7 bases and J 10 bases, leaving 19 bases between the germline ends. CDR3: CASTDDNFEAAFF. The CDR3 bases are TGTGCCAGCACCGACGACAATTTCGAAGCAGCTTTCTTT.

The chain links TRBV15 to TRBJ2-7; D possibly corresponds to TRBD2 (5 bases). CDR3 size: 14 residues. V was cut by 2 bases and J by 6 bases, with 14 bases left in between. Germline lookup yields CDR1 LNHNV and CDR2 YYDKDF (reference sequence). The CDR3 sequence: CATSRNTRESEQYF. CDR3 DNA: TGTGCCACCAGCAGAAACACAAGGGAGTCCGAGCAGTACTTC.

The rearrangement links TRBV7-2 to TRBJ2-5; tentatively, D is TRBD1 or TRBD2 (6 bases each). Per the germline V gene, CDR1 is SGHTA and CDR2 is FQGNSA. The CDR3 has 15 residues. With 3 bases removed from V and 4 bases from J, the gap between germline ends came to 15 bases. CDR3 in DNA: TGTGCCAGCAGCTTGAGTCGACAGGAGGGAGAGACCCAGTACTTC. This gives the protein CASSLSRQEGETQYF.

This clonotype came up many times. The chain uses TRBV4-1 and TRBJ2-1; 8 bases are shared with TRBD2. J was trimmed by 16 bases and V by 0 bases; bases with no gene match: 8. CDR1 MGHRA and CDR2 YSYEKL come from the germline V gene. There are 13 residues in the CDR3. The CDR3 sequence is CASSQEMGTSRFF. The CDR3 DNA reads as TGCGCCAGCAGCCAAGAGATGGGGACTAGTCGTTTCTTC.

The J gene is TRBJ2-7, the V gene TRBV15, with D possibly TRBD1 on 6 matching bases. CDR1 LNHNV and CDR2 YYDKDF come from the germline V gene (reference sequence). The ends were cut back, 5 bases at V and 2 bases at J, with 13 bases in the middle. The length of the CDR3 is 14 residues. The CDR3 sequence is CATSSRTVPYEQYF. The CDR3 bases are TGTGCCACCAGCTCCCGGACAGTTCCCTACGAGCAGTACTTC.

A word on this clonotype: At one of its ends the junction is not consistent with the germline gene, which may arise from a read error. J is TRBJ2-3 and V is TRBV6-1; D uncertain. There are 13 residues in the CDR3. Per germline, CDR1 MNHNS and CDR2 SASEGT. The CDR3 sequence: CASTVRSTDTQCF. As DNA, the CDR3 is TGTGCCAGCACGGTGCGGAGCACAGACACGCAGTGTTTT.

The chain employs TRBV5-6 and TRBJ2-3, with D hard to call. CDR1 is SGHDT, CDR2 YYEEEE, per germline. The CDR3 extends over 12 amino acids. The V gene lost 1 base and the J gene lost 4 bases, with 4 bases spanning the gap. This CDR3 reads CASSLPSDTQYF. As DNA, the CDR3 is TGTGCCAGCAGCTTGCCTTCAGATACGCAGTATTTT.

The chain employs TRBV7-9 and TRBJ2-3; no reliable D call. In germline, CDR1 is SEHNR, CDR2 FQNEAQ (reference sequence). Trimming removed 5 bases at V and 14 bases at J, with 17 bases between. The CDR3 has 12 residues. The CDR3 loop reads CASSNIQADTYF. The CDR3 nucleotides read TGTGCCAGCAGCAACATTCAGGCAGATACGTATTTT.

By its share, this clonotype is medium-sized. The rearrangement uses TRBV20-1 and TRBJ2-5, with D possibly matching TRBD2 (6 bases). The CDR3 is 15 residues long. From germline, CDR1 is DFQATT and CDR2 SNEGSKA (reference sequence). With 4 bases removed from V and 3 bases from J, the gap between germline ends came to 18 bases. Here the CDR3 reads CSATQASVWEETQYF. For the CDR3, the DNA is TGCAGTGCTACCCAAGCTAGCGTATGGGAAGAGACCCAGTACTTC.

This clonotype was detected only once. The J gene is TRBJ2-7, the V gene TRBV7-3; 12 bases are shared with TRBD1. Germline lookup yields CDR1 SGHTA and CDR2 FQGTGA. The CDR3 has 18 residues. V dropped 1 base and J dropped 6; count of bases not matched to a gene: 13. CDR3: CASSLIAGLRDRGREQYF. CDR3 nucleotides: TGTGCCAGCAGCTTAATAGCCGGACTCCGGGACAGGGGGCGCGAGCAGTACTTC.

A note on this clonotype: The junction differs from germline at one of its ends, possibly a read error. The chain is built from TRBV7-7 and TRBJ2-5, with D maybe TRBD2 (5 bases). Germline V gene data show CDR1 as SSHAT and CDR2 as FNYEAQ (reference sequence). The CDR3 contains 15 residues. CDR3 in amino acids: CASSRRLGMVETQYF. Written as DNA, the CDR3 is TGTGCTAGCAGCAGAAGGCTCGGGATGGTGGAGACCCAGTACTTC.

This clonotype was seen a handful of times. The rearrangement links TRBV7-2 to TRBJ1-1, with no clear D. With 1 base removed from V and 4 bases from J, the gap between germline ends came to 16 bases. The V gene's germline CDR1 is SGHTA and CDR2 FQGNSA. The CDR3 length is 16 residues. The CDR3 region is CASSLGKVVLSTEAFF. The DNA of the CDR3 is TGTGCCAGCAGCTTAGGAAAAGTGGTCCTGAGCACTGAAGCTTTCTTT.

A remark on this clonotype: The junction shows a germline mismatch at one end, possibly a read error. The chain has TRBV24-1 and TRBJ2-6; D possibly corresponds to TRBD2 (5 bases). CDR3 size: 15 residues. From germline, CDR1 is KGHDR and CDR2 SFDVKD. As DNA, the CDR3 is TGTGCCAGCAGTTTCGGGGTCTCCGGGGCCAACGTCCTGACTTTC. Amino acids: CASSFGVSGANVLTF.